These 5 T cell receptor beta chains were sequenced from one sample in a study of response to subunit inactivated influenza vaccine. Using its own MiXCR run on the RT-PCR reads, TCRdb lists one record per CDR3 protein. The repertoire includes hundreds of thousands of distinct CDR3 sequences, roughly 23% of them detected once, and under 2.5% sits in the top ten. Sequenced here: CD4+ T cells sorted from PBMCs, sampled about 5 days after vaccination. The source of these receptors is a man in his forties or fifties who received an inactivated influenza vaccine.

The sample holds many counts of this clonotype. This chain connects TRBV29-1 to TRBJ2-1; 8 nucleotides match TRBD1. There are 14 residues in the CDR3. J was trimmed by 6 bases and V by 2 bases; bases with no gene match: 6. CDR1 and CDR2 from the germline V gene are SQVTM and ANQGSEA. The DNA of the CDR3 is TGCAGCGTTGAACCCAGGGGGCTACCCAATGAGCAGTTCTTC. Translation: CSVEPRGLPNEQFF.

V is TRBV5-1 and J is TRBJ2-7; 9 bases map to TRBD2. The V segment lost 3 bases and the J segment 7 bases; nucleotides outside the gene matches: 11. CDR1 and CDR2 (germline): SGHRS, YFSETQ. CDR3 size: 15 residues. CDR3 coding DNA: TGCGCCAGCAGCTCCGTCGCGGGGGGGCCAAAAGAGCAGTACTTC. Translation gives CASSSVAGGPKEQYF.

This clonotype was detected a few times. The chain combines TRBV5-6 with TRBJ2-1, with D perhaps matching TRBD1 (5 bases). Trimming removed 7 bases from V and 1 base from J, with 9 bases in between. Germline V gene lookup returns CDR1 SGHDT and CDR2 YYEEEE. This CDR3 has 13 residues. In DNA, the CDR3 is TGTGCCAGCTGTAGGGGTTCCTACAATGAGCAGTTCTTC. This gives the protein CASCRGSYNEQFF.

The chain carries TRBV20-1 and TRBJ2-3, with TRBD1 matching over 9 bases. The CDR3 loop spans 18 amino acids. Looked up from germline, CDR1 is DFQATT and CDR2 is SNEGSKA (reference sequence). With V trimmed by 3 bases and J by 0 bases, 13 bases remained unmatched. CDR3 loop: CSARGRTGAFRSTDTQYF. CDR3 in DNA: TGCAGTGCTAGGGGGAGGACAGGGGCCTTCCGAAGCACAGATACGCAGTATTTT.

This chain joins TRBV6-2 or TRBV6-3 and TRBJ2-3; the match to TRBD2 covers 12 bases. The CDR3 loop spans 20 amino acids. Unmatched junction bases numbered 19, after V lost 7 bases and J lost 2 bases. Germline values: CDR1 MNHEY, CDR2 SVGEGT. For the CDR3, the DNA is TGTGCCAGCAACTCAGGATGGGGTCCCGGACTAGCGGGGAACACAGATACGCAGTATTTT. Its translation: CASNSGWGPGLAGNTDTQYF.